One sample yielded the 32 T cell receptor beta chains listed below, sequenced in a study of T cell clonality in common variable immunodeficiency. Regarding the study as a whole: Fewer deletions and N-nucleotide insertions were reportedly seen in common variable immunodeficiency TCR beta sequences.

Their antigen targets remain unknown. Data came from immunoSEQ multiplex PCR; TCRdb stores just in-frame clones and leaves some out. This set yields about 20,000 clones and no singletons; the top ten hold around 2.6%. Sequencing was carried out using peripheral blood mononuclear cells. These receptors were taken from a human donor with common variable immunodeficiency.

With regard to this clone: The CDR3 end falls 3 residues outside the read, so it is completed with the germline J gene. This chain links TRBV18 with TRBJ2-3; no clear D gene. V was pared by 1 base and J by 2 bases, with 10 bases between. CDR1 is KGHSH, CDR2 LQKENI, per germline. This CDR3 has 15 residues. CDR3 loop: CASSPLADSTDTQYF. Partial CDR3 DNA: TGTGCCAGCTCACCACTAGCCGACTCCACAGATACG.

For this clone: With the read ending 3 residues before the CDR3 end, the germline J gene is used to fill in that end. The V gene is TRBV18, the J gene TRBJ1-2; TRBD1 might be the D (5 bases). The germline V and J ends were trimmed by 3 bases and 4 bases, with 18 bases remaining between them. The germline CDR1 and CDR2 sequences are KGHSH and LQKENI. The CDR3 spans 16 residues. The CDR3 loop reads CASSPMRQMAAYGYTF. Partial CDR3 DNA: TGTGCCAGCTCACCGATGAGACAGATGGCGGCCTATGGC.

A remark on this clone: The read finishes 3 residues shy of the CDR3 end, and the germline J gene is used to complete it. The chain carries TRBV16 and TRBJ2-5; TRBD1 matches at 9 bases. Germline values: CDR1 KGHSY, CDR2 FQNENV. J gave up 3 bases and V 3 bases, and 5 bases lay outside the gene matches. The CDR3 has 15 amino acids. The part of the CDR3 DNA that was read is TGTGCCAGCAGCCATATCGGGACAGGGAAAGAGACC. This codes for CASSHIGTGKET. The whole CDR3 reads CASSHIGTGKETQYF.

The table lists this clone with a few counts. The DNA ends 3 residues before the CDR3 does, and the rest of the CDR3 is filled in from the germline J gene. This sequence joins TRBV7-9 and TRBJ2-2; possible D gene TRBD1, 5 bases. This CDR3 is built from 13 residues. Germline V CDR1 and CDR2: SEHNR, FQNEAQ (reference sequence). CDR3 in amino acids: CASSLDRTTKLFF. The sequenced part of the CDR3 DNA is TGTGCCAGCAGCTTAGATAGGACAACGAAG.

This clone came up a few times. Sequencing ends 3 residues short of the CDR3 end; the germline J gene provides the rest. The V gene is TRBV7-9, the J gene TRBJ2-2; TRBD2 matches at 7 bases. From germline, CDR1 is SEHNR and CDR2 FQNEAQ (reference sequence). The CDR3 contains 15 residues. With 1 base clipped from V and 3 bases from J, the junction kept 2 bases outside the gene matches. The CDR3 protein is CASSLGRGDTGELFF. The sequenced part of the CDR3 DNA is TGTGCCAGCAGCTTAGGTCGGGGGGACACCGGGGAG.

CDR3 amino acids: CASSPDRLSNQPQHF. CDR3 DNA (partial): TGTGCCAGCAGCCCCGACAGGCTTAGCAATCAGCCC. This chain uses TRBV2 with TRBJ1-5; tentatively, D is TRBD1 (6 bases). Read data end 3 residues before the CDR3 end; the end is taken from the germline J gene. With 6 bases removed from V and 0 bases from J, the gap between germline ends came to 12 bases. The CDR3 is made up of 15 amino acids. In germline, CDR1 is SNHLY, CDR2 FYNNEI.

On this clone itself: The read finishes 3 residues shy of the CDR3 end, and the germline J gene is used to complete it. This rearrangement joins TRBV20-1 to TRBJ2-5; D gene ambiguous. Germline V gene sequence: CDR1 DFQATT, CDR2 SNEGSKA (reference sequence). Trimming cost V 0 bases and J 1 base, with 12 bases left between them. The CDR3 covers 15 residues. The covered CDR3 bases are TGCAGTGCTAGAGATCGTCGACTTATCCAAGAGACC. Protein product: CSARDRRLIQET. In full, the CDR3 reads CSARDRRLIQETQYF.

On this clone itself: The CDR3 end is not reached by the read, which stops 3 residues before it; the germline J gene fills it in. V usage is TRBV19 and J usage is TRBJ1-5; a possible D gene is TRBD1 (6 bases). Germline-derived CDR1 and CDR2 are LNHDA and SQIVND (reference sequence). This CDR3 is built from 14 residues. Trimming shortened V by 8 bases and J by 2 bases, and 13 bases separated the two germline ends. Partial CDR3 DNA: TGTGCCAGTCGACCCAGACAGGGCAATCAGCCC. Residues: CASRPRQGNQP. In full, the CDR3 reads CASRPRQGNQPQHF.

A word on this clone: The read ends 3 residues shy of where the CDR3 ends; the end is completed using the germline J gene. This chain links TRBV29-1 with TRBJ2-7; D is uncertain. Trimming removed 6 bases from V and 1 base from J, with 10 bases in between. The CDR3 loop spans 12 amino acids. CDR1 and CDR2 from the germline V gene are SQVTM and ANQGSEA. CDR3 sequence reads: CSVRGSSYEQYF. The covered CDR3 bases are TGCAGCGTCCGAGGTTCGTCCTACGAG.

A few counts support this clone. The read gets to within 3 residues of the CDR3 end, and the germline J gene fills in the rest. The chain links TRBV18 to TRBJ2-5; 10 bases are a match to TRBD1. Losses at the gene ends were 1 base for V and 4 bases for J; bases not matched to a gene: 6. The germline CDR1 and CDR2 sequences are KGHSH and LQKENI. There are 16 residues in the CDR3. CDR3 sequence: CASSPRERDRGETQYF. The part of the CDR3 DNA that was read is TGTGCCAGCTCACCACGAGAGCGGGACAGGGGAGAGACC.

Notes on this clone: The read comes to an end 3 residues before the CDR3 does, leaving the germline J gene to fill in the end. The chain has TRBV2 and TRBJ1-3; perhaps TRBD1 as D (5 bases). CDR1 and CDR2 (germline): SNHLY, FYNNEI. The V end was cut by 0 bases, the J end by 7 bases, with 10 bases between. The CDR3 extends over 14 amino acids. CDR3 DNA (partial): TGTGCCAGCAGTGAAGCGCTTCGGGGGAACACC. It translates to CASSEALRGNT. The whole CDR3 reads CASSEALRGNTIYF. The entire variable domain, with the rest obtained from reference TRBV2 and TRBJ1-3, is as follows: EPEVTQTPSHQVTQMGQEVILRCVPISNHLYFYWYRQILGQKVEFLVSFYNNEISEKSEIFDDQFSVERPDGSNFTLKIRSTKLEDSAMYFCASSEALRGNTIYFGEGSWLTVV.

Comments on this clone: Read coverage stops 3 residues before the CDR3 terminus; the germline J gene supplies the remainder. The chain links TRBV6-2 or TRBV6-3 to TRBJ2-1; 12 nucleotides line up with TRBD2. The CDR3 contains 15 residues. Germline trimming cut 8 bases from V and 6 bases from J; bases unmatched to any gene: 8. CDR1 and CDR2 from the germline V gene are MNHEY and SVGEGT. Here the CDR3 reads CASAPQTSGGNEQFF. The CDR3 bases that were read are TGTGCCAGCGCCCCACAGACTAGCGGGGGCAATGAG.

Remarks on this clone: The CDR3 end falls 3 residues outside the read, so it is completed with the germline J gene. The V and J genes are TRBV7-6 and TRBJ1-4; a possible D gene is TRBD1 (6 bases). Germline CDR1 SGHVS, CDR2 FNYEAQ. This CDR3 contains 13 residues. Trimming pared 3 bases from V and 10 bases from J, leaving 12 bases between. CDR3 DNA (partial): TGTGCCAGCAGCTTTGGGACATCACGAAAA. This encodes CASSFGTSRK. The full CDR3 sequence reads CASSFGTSRKLFF.

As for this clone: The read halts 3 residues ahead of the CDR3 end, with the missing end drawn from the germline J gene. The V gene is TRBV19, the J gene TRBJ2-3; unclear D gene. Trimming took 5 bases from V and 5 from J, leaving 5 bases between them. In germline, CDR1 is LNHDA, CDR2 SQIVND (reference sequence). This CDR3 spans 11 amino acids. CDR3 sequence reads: CASSPGDTQYF. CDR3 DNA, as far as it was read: TGTGCCAGTAGTCCGGGAGATACG.

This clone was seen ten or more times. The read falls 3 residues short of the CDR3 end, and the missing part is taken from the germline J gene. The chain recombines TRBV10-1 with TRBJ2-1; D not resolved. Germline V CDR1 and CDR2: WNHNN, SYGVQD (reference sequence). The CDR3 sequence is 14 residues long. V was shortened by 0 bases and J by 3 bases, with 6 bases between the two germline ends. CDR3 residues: CASSESSLYNEQFF. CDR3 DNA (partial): TGCGCCAGCAGTGAGTCCTCCCTCTACAATGAG.

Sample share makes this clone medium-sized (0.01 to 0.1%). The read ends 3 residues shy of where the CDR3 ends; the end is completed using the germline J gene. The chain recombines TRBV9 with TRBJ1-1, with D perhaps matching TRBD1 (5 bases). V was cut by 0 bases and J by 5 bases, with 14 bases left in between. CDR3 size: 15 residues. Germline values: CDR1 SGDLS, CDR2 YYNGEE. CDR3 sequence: CASSVVPGEGTEAFF. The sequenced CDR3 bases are TGTGCCAGCAGCGTAGTACCGGGAGAGGGGACTGAA.

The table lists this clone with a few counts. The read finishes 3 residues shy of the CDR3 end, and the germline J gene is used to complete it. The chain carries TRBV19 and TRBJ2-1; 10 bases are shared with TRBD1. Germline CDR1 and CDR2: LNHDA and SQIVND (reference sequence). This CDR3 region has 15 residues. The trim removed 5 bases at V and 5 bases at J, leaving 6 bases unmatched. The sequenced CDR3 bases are TGTGCCAGTAGTTTGGACAGGGGGTCGAACAATGAG. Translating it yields CASSLDRGSNNE. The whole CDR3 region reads CASSLDRGSNNEQFF.

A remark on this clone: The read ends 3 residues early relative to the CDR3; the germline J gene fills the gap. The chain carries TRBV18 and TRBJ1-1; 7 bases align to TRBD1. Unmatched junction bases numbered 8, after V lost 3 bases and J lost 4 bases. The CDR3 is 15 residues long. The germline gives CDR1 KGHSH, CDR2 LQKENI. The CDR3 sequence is CASSPSEGAFTEAFF. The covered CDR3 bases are TGTGCCAGCTCACCGTCAGAGGGGGCGTTCACTGAA.

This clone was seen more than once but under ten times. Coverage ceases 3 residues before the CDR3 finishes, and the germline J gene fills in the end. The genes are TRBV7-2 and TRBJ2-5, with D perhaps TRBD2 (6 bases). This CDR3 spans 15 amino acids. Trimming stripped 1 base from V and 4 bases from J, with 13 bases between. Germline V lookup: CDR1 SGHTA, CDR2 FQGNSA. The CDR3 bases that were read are TGTGCCAGCAGCTTAGGGACCTGGAGGGGAGAGACC. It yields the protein CASSLGTWRGET. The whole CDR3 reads CASSLGTWRGETQYF.

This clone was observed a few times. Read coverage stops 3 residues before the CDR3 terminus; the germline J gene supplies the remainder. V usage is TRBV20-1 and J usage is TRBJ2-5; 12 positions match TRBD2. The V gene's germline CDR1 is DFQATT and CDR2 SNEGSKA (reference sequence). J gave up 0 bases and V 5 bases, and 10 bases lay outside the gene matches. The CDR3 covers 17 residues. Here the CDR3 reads CSAFKIRLAGDQETQYF. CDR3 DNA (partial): TGCAGTGCTTTTAAAATACGACTAGCGGGAGACCAAGAGACC.

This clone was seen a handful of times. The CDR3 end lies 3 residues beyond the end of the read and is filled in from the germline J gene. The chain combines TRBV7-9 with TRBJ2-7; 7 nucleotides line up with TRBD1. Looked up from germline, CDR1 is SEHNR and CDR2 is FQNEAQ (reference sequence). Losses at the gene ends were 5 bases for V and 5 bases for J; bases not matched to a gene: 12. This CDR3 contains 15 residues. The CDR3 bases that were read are TGTGCCAGCAGCCGCATCGGGACAGCTCCACACGAG. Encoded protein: CASSRIGTAPHE. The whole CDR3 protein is CASSRIGTAPHEQYF.

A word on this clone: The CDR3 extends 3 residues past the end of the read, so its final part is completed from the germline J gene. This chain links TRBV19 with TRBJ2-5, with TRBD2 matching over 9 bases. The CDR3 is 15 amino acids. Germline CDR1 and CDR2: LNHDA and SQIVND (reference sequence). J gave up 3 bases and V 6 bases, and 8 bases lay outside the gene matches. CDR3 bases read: TGTGCCAGTAGAAGAGGAGCGGGGGGAGAAGAGACC. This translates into CASRRGAGGEET. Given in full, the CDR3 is CASRRGAGGEETQYF.

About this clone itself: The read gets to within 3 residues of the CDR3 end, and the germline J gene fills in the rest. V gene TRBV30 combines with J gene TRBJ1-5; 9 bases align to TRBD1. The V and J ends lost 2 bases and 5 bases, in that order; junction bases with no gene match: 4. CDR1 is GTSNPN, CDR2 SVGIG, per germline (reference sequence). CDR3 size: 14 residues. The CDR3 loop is CAWSPRQGDQPQHF. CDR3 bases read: TGTGCCTGGAGTCCTCGACAGGGGGATCAGCCC.

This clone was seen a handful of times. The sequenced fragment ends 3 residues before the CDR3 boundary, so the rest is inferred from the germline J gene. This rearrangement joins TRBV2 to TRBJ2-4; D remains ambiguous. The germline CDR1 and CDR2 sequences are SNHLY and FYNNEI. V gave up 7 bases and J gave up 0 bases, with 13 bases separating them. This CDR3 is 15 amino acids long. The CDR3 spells CASKEHTQAKNIQYF. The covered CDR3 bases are TGTGCCAGCAAAGAGCATACGCAAGCCAAAAACATT.

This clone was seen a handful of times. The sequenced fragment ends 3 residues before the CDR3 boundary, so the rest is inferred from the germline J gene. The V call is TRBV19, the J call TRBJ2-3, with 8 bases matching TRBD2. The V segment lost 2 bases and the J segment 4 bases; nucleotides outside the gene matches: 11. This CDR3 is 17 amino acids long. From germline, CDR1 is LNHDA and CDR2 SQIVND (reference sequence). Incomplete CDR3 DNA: TGTGCCAGTAGTATAAAGTTGGGCGGGAGGAGATCAGATACG. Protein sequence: CASSIKLGGRRSDT. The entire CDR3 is CASSIKLGGRRSDTQYF.

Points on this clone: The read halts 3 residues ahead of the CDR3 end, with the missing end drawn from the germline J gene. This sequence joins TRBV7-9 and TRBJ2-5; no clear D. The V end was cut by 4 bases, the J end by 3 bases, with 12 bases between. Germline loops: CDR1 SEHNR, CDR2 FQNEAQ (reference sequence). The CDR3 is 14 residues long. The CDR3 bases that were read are TGTGCCAGCAGCTCACTTTCCCCCGAAGAGACC. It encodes CASSSLSPEET. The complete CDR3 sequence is CASSSLSPEETQYF.

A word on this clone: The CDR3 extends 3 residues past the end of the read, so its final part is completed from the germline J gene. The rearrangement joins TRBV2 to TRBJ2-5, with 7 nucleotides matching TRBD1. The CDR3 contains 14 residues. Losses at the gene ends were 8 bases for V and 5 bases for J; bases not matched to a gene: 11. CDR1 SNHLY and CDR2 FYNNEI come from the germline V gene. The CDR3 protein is CASVSDRSGETQYF. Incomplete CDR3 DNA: TGTGCCAGCGTCTCGGACAGGTCGGGGGAGACC.

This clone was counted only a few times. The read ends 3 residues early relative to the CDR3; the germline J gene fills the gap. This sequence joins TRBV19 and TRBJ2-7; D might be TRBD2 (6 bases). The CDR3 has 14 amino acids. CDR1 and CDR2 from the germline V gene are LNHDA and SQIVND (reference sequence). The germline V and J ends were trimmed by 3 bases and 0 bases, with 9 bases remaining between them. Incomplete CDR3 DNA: TGTGCCAGTAGTATGGTGGGGGGCTCCTACGAG. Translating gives CASSMVGGSYE. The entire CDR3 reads CASSMVGGSYEQYF.

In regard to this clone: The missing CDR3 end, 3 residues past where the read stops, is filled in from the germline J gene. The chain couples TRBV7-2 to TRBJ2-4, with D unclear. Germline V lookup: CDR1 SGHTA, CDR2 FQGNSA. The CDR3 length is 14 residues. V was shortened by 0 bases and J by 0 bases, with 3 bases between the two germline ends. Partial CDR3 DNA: TGTGCCAGCAGCTTAGCTCTAGCCAAAAACATT. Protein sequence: CASSLALAKNI. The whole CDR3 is CASSLALAKNIQYF.

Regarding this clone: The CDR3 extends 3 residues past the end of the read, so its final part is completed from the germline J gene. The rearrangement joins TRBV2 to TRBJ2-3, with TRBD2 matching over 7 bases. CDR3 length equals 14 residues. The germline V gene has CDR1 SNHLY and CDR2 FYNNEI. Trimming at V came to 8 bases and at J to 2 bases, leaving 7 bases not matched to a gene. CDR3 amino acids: CASLTSADTDTQYF. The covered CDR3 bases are TGTGCCAGCCTAACTAGCGCAGACACAGATACG.

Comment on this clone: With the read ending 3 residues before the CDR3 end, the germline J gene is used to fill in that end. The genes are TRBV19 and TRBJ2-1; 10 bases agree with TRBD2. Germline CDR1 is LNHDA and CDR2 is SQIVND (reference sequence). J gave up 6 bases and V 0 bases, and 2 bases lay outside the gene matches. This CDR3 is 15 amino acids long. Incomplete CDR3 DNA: TGTGCCAGTAGTATAGAAGCGGGAGGGGTCAATGAG. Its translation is CASSIEAGGVNE. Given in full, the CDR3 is CASSIEAGGVNEQFF. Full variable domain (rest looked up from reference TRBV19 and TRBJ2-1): DGGITQSPKYLFRKEGQNVTLSCEQNLNHDAMYWYRQDPGQGLRLIYYSQIVNDFQKGDIAEGYSVSREKKESFPLTVTSAQKNPTAFYLCASSIEAGGVNEQFFGPGTRLTVL.

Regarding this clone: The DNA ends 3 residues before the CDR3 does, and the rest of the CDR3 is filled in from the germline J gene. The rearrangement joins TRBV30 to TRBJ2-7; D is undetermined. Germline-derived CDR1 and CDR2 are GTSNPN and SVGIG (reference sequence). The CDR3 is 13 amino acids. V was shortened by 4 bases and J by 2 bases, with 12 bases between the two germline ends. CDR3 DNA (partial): TGTGCCTGGACGGCACACAGCACCTACGAG. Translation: CAWTAHSTYE. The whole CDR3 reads CAWTAHSTYEQYF. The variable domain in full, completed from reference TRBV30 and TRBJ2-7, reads SQTIHQWPATLVQPVGSPLSLECTVEGTSNPNLYWYRQAAGRGLQLLFYSVGIGQISSEVPQNLSASRPQDRQFILSSKKLLLSDSGFYLCAWTAHSTYEQYFGPGTRLTVT.